Following are 19 T cell receptor beta chains from one sample sequenced in a study of shared clonotypes between healthy human individuals. The data were produced by immunoSEQ multiplex PCR, yet TCRdb's version contains in-frame clones alone and is incomplete. The sample gives 2 million to 2.5 million clones, over 90% of which show up once; about 0.39% is in the top ten. Sequenced sample: naive CD4+ T cells from PBMCs. Specified subset: CD45RA+ positively selected. The receptors come from a young man in good health. Some clones in this sample may be carry-over from other donors' samples.

The chain employs TRBV6-1 and TRBJ1-3; TRBD1 matches 8 bases. The junction had 9 bases not matched to a gene; V was cut back by 2 bases and J by 0 bases. CDR1 is MNHNS, CDR2 SASEGT, per germline. The CDR3 length is 18 residues. CDR3 amino acids: CASSERWTGLGSGNTIYF. The DNA of the CDR3 is TGTGCCAGCAGTGAAAGGTGGACAGGGTTGGGCTCTGGAAACACCATATATTTT.

In regard to this clone: The sample has other DNA sequences that encode this CDR3 too. This CDR3 is CASSVGTGINQPQHF. The CDR3 DNA sequence: TGTGCCAGCAGCGTAGGTACAGGGATTAATCAGCCCCAGCATTTT. The chain couples TRBV9 to TRBJ1-5, with D possibly TRBD1 on 6 matching bases. The length of the CDR3 is 15 residues. From germline, CDR1 is SGDLS and CDR2 YYNGEE. V lost 0 bases and J 4 bases, leaving 11 bases between the germline ends.

This chain joins TRBV7-8 and TRBJ2-5, with D perhaps matching TRBD1 (5 bases). Germline V gives CDR1 SGHVS, CDR2 FQNEAQ. The CDR3 consists of 14 residues. V lost 6 bases and J lost 2, with 13 bases in between. CDR3 sequence (DNA): TGTGCCAGCAGTTACAGACAGCCGCAAGAGACCCAGTACTTC. Encoded protein: CASSYRQPQETQYF.

The chain joins TRBV4-2 to TRBJ1-4; TRBD1 is a possible D gene (6 bases). The CDR3 covers 14 residues. Germline V gene sequence: CDR1 LGHNA, CDR2 YNFKEQ. The V end was cut by 10 bases, the J end by 5 bases, with 17 bases between. The CDR3 sequence: CATKQDSSNEKLFF. In DNA, the CDR3 is TGTGCCACCAAACAGGACAGCTCGAATGAAAAACTGTTTTTT.

The rearrangement uses TRBV6-1 and TRBJ1-2, with 7 bases lining up with TRBD1. This CDR3 spans 16 amino acids. After removal of 2 bases from V and 2 bases from J, the junction contained 8 bases not matched to a gene. Germline assignment: CDR1 MNHNS and CDR2 SASEGT. CDR3 in amino acids: CASSEFGGGGNYGYTF. CDR3 in DNA: TGTGCCAGCAGTGAATTCGGAGGAGGGGGCAACTATGGCTACACCTTC.

The chain carries TRBV19 and TRBJ2-2; 10 bases align to TRBD1. The V gene end was trimmed by 9 bases and the J gene end by 1 base; junction bases not matched to a gene: 8. The CDR3 length is 16 residues. CDR1 and CDR2 (germline): LNHDA, SQIVND (reference sequence). The CDR3 loop reads CASRQWDRGNTGELFF. DNA of the CDR3: TGTGCCAGCCGTCAATGGGACAGGGGGAACACCGGGGAGCTGTTTTTT.

This chain connects TRBV2 to TRBJ2-2, with TRBD2 matching 7 bases. Germline CDR1 is SNHLY and CDR2 is FYNNEI. J was trimmed by 1 base and V by 7 bases; bases with no gene match: 9. This CDR3 comprises 16 residues. As DNA, the CDR3 is TGTGCCAGCAATCGCCGCCCTAGCGGGAACACCGGGGAGCTGTTTTTT. Its protein is CASNRRPSGNTGELFF.

The chain combines TRBV2 with TRBJ2-5, with TRBD1 matching 7 bases. The CDR3 has 15 amino acids. From germline, CDR1 is SNHLY and CDR2 FYNNEI. With V trimmed by 7 bases and J by 7 bases, 15 bases remained unmatched. Here the CDR3 reads CASIGPAGGSGTQYF. As DNA, the CDR3 is TGTGCCAGCATCGGCCCGGCAGGGGGATCTGGGACCCAGTACTTC.

This chain links TRBV7-2 with TRBJ2-7, with D possibly being TRBD1 (5 bases). Germline V gene lookup returns CDR1 SGHTA and CDR2 FQGNSA. This CDR3 has 14 residues. The V and J ends lost 5 bases and 1 base respectively, with 12 bases between them. CDR3 DNA: TGTGCCAGCAGCCCACAGGATAGGTCCTACGAGCAGTACTTC. It specifies CASSPQDRSYEQYF.

The chain joins TRBV5-1 to TRBJ2-1; D tentatively fits TRBD1 or TRBD2 (5 bases each). The CDR3 is 14 amino acids. In germline, CDR1 is SGHRS, CDR2 YFSETQ. Trimming stripped 1 base from V and 9 bases from J, with 14 bases between. Here the CDR3 reads CASSLFGAGGEQFF. The CDR3 nucleotides read TGCGCCAGCAGCTTGTTCGGGGCTGGGGGTGAGCAGTTCTTC.

The V call is TRBV5-1, the J call TRBJ2-5; D not certain. The J call could be wrong; TRBJ2-7 is a better fit for the DNA end. Germline lookup yields CDR1 SGHRS and CDR2 YFSETQ. The CDR3 contains 14 residues. The CDR3 sequence is CASSSPGQDYEQYF. CDR3 DNA sequence: TGCGCCAGCAGCTCCCCGGGCCAAGATTACGAGCAGTACTTC.

The chain joins TRBV10-3 to TRBJ2-3; D remains unclear. The CDR3 runs to 16 residues. Germline V CDR1 and CDR2: ENHRY, SYGVKD. V lost 4 bases and J 2 bases, leaving 16 bases between the germline ends. The CDR3 sequence: CAISGVGQAYTDTQYF. The DNA of the CDR3 is TGTGCCATCAGTGGAGTCGGGCAGGCCTACACAGATACGCAGTATTTT.

The chain carries TRBV7-2 and TRBJ2-5; D not resolved. CDR1 and CDR2 (germline): SGHTA, FQGNSA. The CDR3 covers 13 residues. Deletions cut 4 bases from V and 10 bases from J, with 16 bases between. CDR3 nucleotides: TGTGCCAGCAGCTCAGGACCCACCCGAGACCAGTACTTC. Its protein product is CASSSGPTRDQYF.

The J gene is TRBJ1-2, the V gene TRBV30; 7 positions match TRBD1. V lost 3 bases, J lost 5 bases, and 12 bases stayed unmatched. The length of the CDR3 is 15 residues. Germline V gives CDR1 GTSNPN, CDR2 SVGIG (reference sequence). The CDR3 region is CAWSLNRGDRYGYTF. CDR3 bases: TGTGCCTGGAGCCTCAACAGGGGCGATCGATATGGCTACACCTTC.

This clone was observed once. The rearrangement joins TRBV7-8 to TRBJ1-5; D not resolved. V lost 1 base, J lost 6 bases, and 13 bases lay in between. The CDR3 contains 15 residues. The germline CDR1 and CDR2 sequences are SGHVS and FQNEAQ. The CDR3 nucleotides are TGTGCCAGCAGCTTAGGACGGACCTTGTTTCAGCCCCAGCATTTT. Translated, it gives CASSLGRTLFQPQHF.

The chain has TRBV5-1 and TRBJ2-1; TRBD2 might be the D (6 bases). V was cut by 5 bases and J by 0 bases, with 12 bases left in between. Germline CDR1 SGHRS, CDR2 YFSETQ. The CDR3 length is 15 residues. This CDR3 reads CASRLDYSSYNEQFF. In nucleotides, the CDR3 is TGCGCCAGCAGGCTGGACTACAGCTCCTACAATGAGCAGTTCTTC.

The chain recombines TRBV7-3 with TRBJ1-1; 10 nucleotides agree with TRBD1. The trim removed 5 bases at V and 5 bases at J, leaving 11 bases unmatched. CDR3 size: 16 residues. Germline CDR1 SGHTA, CDR2 FQGTGA. The CDR3: CASSLVPGQGWTEAFF. CDR3 nucleotide sequence: TGTGCCAGCAGCCTCGTCCCGGGACAGGGGTGGACTGAAGCTTTCTTT.

The chain links TRBV4-2 to TRBJ1-3; D not resolved. The CDR3 covers 13 residues. The germline V and J ends were trimmed by 4 bases and 0 bases, with 4 bases remaining between them. The germline V gene encodes CDR1 LGHNA and CDR2 YNFKEQ. The CDR3 sequence is CASSLDSGNTIYF. CDR3 nucleotides: TGTGCCAGCAGCCTCGACTCTGGAAACACCATATATTTT.

This chain uses TRBV28 with TRBJ2-7; perhaps TRBD2 as D (6 bases). Germline V CDR1 and CDR2: MDHEN, SYDVKM. Trimming left V 6 bases short and J 3 bases short, with 12 bases between. The CDR3 extends over 13 amino acids. The CDR3 sequence is CASSISGFYEQYF. For the CDR3, the DNA is TGTGCCAGCAGCATTAGCGGATTCTACGAGCAGTACTTC.